Sequencing of this TCR beta chain was carried out in a study of PD-L1 blockade in urothelial cancer. Study overall: Atezolizumab (1,200 mg intravenously every 3 weeks) began around 2014 for patients. At 6 weeks and at 3 weeks (second dose) after treatment start, blood was analyzed.

Of note for this clone: What it binds is unknown.

V was clipped by 4 bases and J by 3 bases; unmatched bases: 5. This CDR3 contains 16 residues. Germline V lookup: CDR1 SGHDT, CDR2 YYEEEE. Generated by immunoSEQ multiplex PCR, the TCRdb table keeps only in-frame clones and is missing some. The sample consists of roughly 56,000 clones, roughly 87% of them appearing once. Study results and limitations: Tumor-associated clones in blood expanded more at 3 weeks in durable-benefit patients.

The rearrangement uses TRBV5-6 and TRBJ2-3; TRBD2 agrees at 13 bases. Sequenced here: PBMCs, sampled around atezolizumab (anti-PD-L1) treatment. This TCR was recovered from a man aged 70 or older with urothelial cancer. The CDR3 bases are TGTGCCAGCAGCACACTAGCGGGAGGGCTGACAGATACGCAGTATTTT. It translates to CASSTLAGGLTDTQYF. The complete variable domain, with remaining parts taken from reference TRBV5-6 and TRBJ2-3, reads DAGVTQSPTHLIKTRGQQVTLRCSPKSGHDTVSWYQQALGQGPQFIFQYYEEEERQRGNFPDRFSGHQFPNYSSELNVNALLLGDSALYLCASSTLAGGLTDTQYFGPGTRLTVL.